These 11 T cell receptor beta chains share one sample of origin, sequenced in a study of OX40 agonist ivuxolimab in advanced cancers. The method was immunoSEQ multiplex PCR; TCRdb's version includes in-frame clones alone and lacks a portion of them. Among around 95,000 clones listed, just over 90% were seen once. The sample was CD4+ or CD8+ T cells sorted from blood, taken in a trial of the OX40 agonist ivuxolimab. The receptor set was obtained from an adult with an advanced solid tumor such as melanoma, head and neck, liver or kidney cancer.

In the case of this clone: Other DNA sequences in this specimen translate into the identical CDR3. The rearrangement joins TRBV11-3 to TRBJ2-7, with 8 bases lining up with TRBD1. The CDR3 extends over 14 amino acids. The ends lost 1 base at V and 4 bases at J; junction bases unmatched: 3. Germline V gene lookup returns CDR1 SGHNT and CDR2 YENEEA. CDR3 in DNA: TGTGCCAGCAGCTTAGGCCAGGGGGCTTACGAGCAGTACTTC. This translates into CASSLGQGAYEQYF. Drawing the rest from reference TRBV11-3 and TRBJ2-7, the complete variable domain is EAGVVQSPRYKIIEKKQPVAFWCNPISGHNTLYWYLQNLGQGPELLIRYENEEAVDDSQLPKDRFSAERLKGVDSTLKIQPAELGDSAVYLCASSLGQGAYEQYFGPGTRLTVT.

The rearrangement links TRBV28 to TRBJ1-4, with 9 bases that match TRBD1. The CDR3 extends over 16 amino acids. Per the germline V gene, CDR1 is MDHEN and CDR2 is SYDVKM. V gave up 6 bases and J gave up 11 bases; unmatched junction bases: 16. The CDR3 reads CASRGTGKSRSDKLFF. As DNA, the CDR3 is TGTGCCAGCAGGGGGACAGGGAAGTCTCGAAGCGACAAACTGTTTTTT.

The chain has TRBV7-9 and TRBJ2-1, with 7 bases identical to TRBD1. The germline gives CDR1 SEHNR, CDR2 FQNEAQ (reference sequence). J was trimmed by 0 bases and V by 6 bases; bases with no gene match: 2. The CDR3 covers 14 residues. DNA for the CDR3: TGTGCCAGCAGTCCAGGGGGCTCCTACAATGAGCAGTTCTTC. Translated, it gives CASSPGGSYNEQFF.

The chain combines TRBV28 with TRBJ1-5; TRBD1 matches at 7 bases. In germline, CDR1 is MDHEN, CDR2 SYDVKM. J lost 0 bases, V lost 7 bases, and 24 bases had no gene match. CDR3 length equals 21 residues. For the CDR3, the DNA is TGTGCCAGCAACGTCGGGACAGCCCAAACCCGGGTAGGGAATAGCAATCAGCCCCAGCATTTT. Its translation: CASNVGTAQTRVGNSNQPQHF.

The V gene is TRBV9, the J gene TRBJ2-5, with D perhaps TRBD2 (7 bases). This CDR3 contains 15 residues. Germline CDR1 and CDR2: SGDLS and YYNGEE. Trimming cost V 3 bases and J 2 bases, with 14 bases left between them. The CDR3 DNA reads TGTGCCAGCAGCGCGAAGGGGGGACTACAAGAGACCCAGTACTTC. As protein: CASSAKGGLQETQYF.

The gene calls are TRBV6-5 and TRBJ2-5, with 9 bases lining up with TRBD1. Germline trimming cut 6 bases from V and 5 bases from J; bases unmatched to any gene: 10. Germline V lookup: CDR1 MNHEY, CDR2 SVGAGI. This CDR3 has 15 amino acids. CDR3 nucleotide sequence: TGTGCCAGCAGGGAGGGACAGGGAGGTTGGGAGACCCAGTACTTC. Protein sequence: CASREGQGGWETQYF.

The V and J genes are TRBV9 and TRBJ1-5, with a tentative D call TRBD1 (6 bases). Germline V CDR1 and CDR2: SGDLS, YYNGEE. The CDR3 consists of 14 residues. The V end lost 4 bases, the J end lost 5 bases, and 13 bases lay between the germline ends. The CDR3 DNA is TGTGCCAGCAGCCCGCAGGGGAACGATCAGCCCCAGCATTTT. Translation gives CASSPQGNDQPQHF.

Here the CDR3 reads CASSLQPYEQFF. In nucleotides, the CDR3 is TGTGCCAGCAGCCTTCAACCGTATGAGCAGTTCTTC. The J gene is TRBJ2-1, the V gene TRBV14, with no clear D. The germline gives CDR1 SGHDN, CDR2 FVKESK. CDR3 length equals 12 residues. Deletions cut 4 bases from V and 8 bases from J, with 9 bases between. The variable domain in full, completed from reference TRBV14 and TRBJ2-1, reads EAGVTQFPSHSVIEKGQTVTLRCDPISGHDNLYWYRRVMGKEIKFLLHFVKESKQDESGMPNNRFLAERTGGTYSTLKVQPAELEDSGVYFCASSLQPYEQFFGPGTRLTVL.

The rearrangement links TRBV10-3 to TRBJ2-2, with D possibly being TRBD1 or TRBD2 (5 bases each). The V gene's germline CDR1 is ENHRY and CDR2 SYGVKD. This CDR3 is 18 amino acids long. V shed 0 bases and J shed 0 bases, with 14 bases lying between them. This CDR3 is CAISESDLGASNTGELFF. CDR3 bases: TGTGCCATCAGTGAGTCGGACTTAGGGGCGTCGAACACCGGGGAGCTGTTTTTT.

The chain couples TRBV9 to TRBJ2-7, with 10 bases fitting TRBD2. Germline CDR1 reads SGDLS; CDR2 reads YYNGEE. J lost 2 bases, V lost 0 bases, and 2 bases had no gene match. This CDR3 contains 15 residues. The CDR3 DNA is TGTGCCAGCAGCGTAGGTAGCGGGGGGACCTACGAGCAGTACTTC. This translates into CASSVGSGGTYEQYF.

The chain joins TRBV29-1 to TRBJ2-1; D is unclear. Germline assignment: CDR1 SQVTM and CDR2 ANQGSEA. V lost 2 bases, J lost 9 bases, and 17 bases lay in between. CDR3 length equals 14 residues. The CDR3: CSVERPPGAVEQFF. DNA of the CDR3: TGCAGCGTTGAACGACCCCCAGGTGCGGTTGAGCAGTTCTTC.